The 29 T cell receptor beta chains below come from one sample, sequenced in a study of blood T cell repertoires in COVID-19. The protocol was immunoSEQ multiplex PCR, while the TCRdb copy is restricted to in-frame clones and leaves out a portion. The table lists 200,000 to 250,000 clones, around four fifths of them singletons, with around 6.8% in the top ten. Specimen: peripheral blood. The origin of the receptors is a woman aged 55-69 years with active or convalescent COVID-19.

The rearrangement links TRBV4-2 to TRBJ2-6; tentatively, D is TRBD1 (6 bases). V gave up 3 bases and J gave up 2 bases, with 14 bases separating them. CDR1 is LGHNA and CDR2 is YNFKEQ in the germline V gene. The CDR3 runs 17 residues. This chain's CDR3 is CASSQFSGAPGANVLTF. DNA of the CDR3: TGTGCCAGCAGCCAGTTTTCAGGGGCCCCTGGGGCCAACGTCCTGACTTTC.

The table lists this clone with a few counts. V gene TRBV5-4 combines with J gene TRBJ1-2; 7 positions match TRBD1. J was trimmed by 8 bases and V by 5 bases; bases with no gene match: 12. Germline V gene data show CDR1 as SGHNT and CDR2 as YYREEE (reference sequence). The length of the CDR3 is 14 residues. This CDR3 is CASSSRQGGRGYTF. CDR3 DNA sequence: TGTGCCAGCAGTTCCCGACAGGGTGGTCGCGGCTACACCTTC.

V gene TRBV5-5 combines with J gene TRBJ1-4; D ambiguous. This CDR3 region has 16 residues. The germline V and J ends were trimmed by 0 bases and 0 bases, with 9 bases remaining between them. Germline-derived CDR1 and CDR2 are SGHKS and YYEKEE (reference sequence). For the CDR3, the DNA is TGTGCCAGCAGCTTGGCAGCGGATACAACTAATGAAAAACTGTTTTTT. This sequence encodes CASSLAADTTNEKLFF.

The chain recombines TRBV3-1 (or the pseudogene TRBV3-2) with TRBJ1-2, with 7 bases matching TRBD1. From germline, CDR1 is LGHDT and CDR2 YNNKEL (reference sequence). J was trimmed by 0 bases and V by 1 base; bases with no gene match: 5. This CDR3 spans 16 amino acids. CDR3 residues: CASSQAGTEANYGYTF. The CDR3 nucleotides read TGTGCCAGCAGCCAAGCCGGGACAGAGGCTAACTATGGCTACACCTTC.

Comment on this clone: This same CDR3 is encoded by further DNA sequences in the sample. This chain links TRBV18 with TRBJ2-1; 9 bases align to TRBD1. The V and J ends lost 3 bases and 7 bases, in that order; junction bases with no gene match: 4. The CDR3 is 14 residues long. Per germline, CDR1 KGHSH and CDR2 LQKENI. CDR3 sequence: CASSPGQGINEQFF. CDR3 nucleotide sequence: TGTGCCAGCTCACCGGGACAGGGAATTAATGAGCAGTTCTTC.

The chain combines TRBV6-4 with TRBJ1-2; 8 nucleotides line up with TRBD1. CDR1 and CDR2 from the germline V gene are MRHNA and SNTAGT. This CDR3 has 17 amino acids. V shed 5 bases and J 4 bases; nucleotides not matched to a gene: 15. The CDR3: CASSPGTGSGGGYGYTF. The CDR3 nucleotides are TGTGCCAGCAGTCCCGGGACAGGCAGTGGCGGGGGCTATGGCTACACCTTC.

The rearrangement joins TRBV29-1 to TRBJ1-2, with 8 bases fitting TRBD1. Losses at the gene ends were 0 bases for V and 8 bases for J; bases not matched to a gene: 11. This CDR3 is 15 amino acids long. Germline CDR1 SQVTM, CDR2 ANQGSEA. The CDR3 nucleotides are TGCAGCGTTGAAGATCATTGGCAGGGGGCCGGGGGCTACACCTTC. Its translation: CSVEDHWQGAGGYTF.

The chain uses TRBV30 and TRBJ1-2, with D possibly TRBD1 on 5 matching bases. V was shortened by 0 bases and J by 0 bases, with 11 bases between the two germline ends. The CDR3 spans 15 residues. Per germline, CDR1 GTSNPN and CDR2 SVGIG (reference sequence). The CDR3 loop is CAWSVGGPSNYGYTF. CDR3 nucleotide sequence: TGTGCCTGGAGTGTGGGGGGACCCTCTAACTATGGCTACACCTTC.

V usage is TRBV28 and J usage is TRBJ1-3; D is unclear. Germline V lookup: CDR1 MDHEN, CDR2 SYDVKM. CDR3 length: 14 amino acids. The V end was cut by 1 base, the J end by 0 bases, with 4 bases between. The CDR3: CASSLYSSGNTIYF. The CDR3 DNA is TGTGCCAGCAGTTTATACAGCTCTGGAAACACCATATATTTT.

The V gene is TRBV18, the J gene TRBJ2-2, with D maybe TRBD1 (5 bases). CDR3 length equals 15 residues. From germline, CDR1 is KGHSH and CDR2 LQKENI. Trimming took 2 bases from V and 3 from J, leaving 10 bases between them. CDR3 coding DNA: TGTGCCAGCTCACCATCAGGGTTTGACACCGGGGAGCTGTTTTTT. Protein sequence: CASSPSGFDTGELFF.

DNA of the CDR3: TGTGCCAGCAGCTATGGACAGGAGGGGAACTATGGCTACACCTTC. Amino acids: CASSYGQEGNYGYTF. This chain joins TRBV6-2 or TRBV6-3 and TRBJ1-2, with 7 positions matching TRBD1. CDR3 length: 15 amino acids. Trimming took 6 bases from V and 2 from J; bases not matched to a gene: 9. The germline V gene encodes CDR1 MNHEY and CDR2 SVGEGT.

The rearrangement uses TRBV24-1 and TRBJ2-3, with D perhaps TRBD2 (6 bases). In germline, CDR1 is KGHDR, CDR2 SFDVKD. V was trimmed by 3 bases and J by 2 bases, leaving 8 bases between them. The CDR3 contains 14 residues. The CDR3 DNA reads as TGTGCCACCAGTGATCGGGGGAACACAGATACGCAGTATTTT. Its protein is CATSDRGNTDTQYF.

The chain links TRBV2 to TRBJ2-5, with D possibly matching TRBD2 (6 bases). This CDR3 comprises 15 residues. Germline V gene data show CDR1 as SNHLY and CDR2 as FYNNEI. Deletions cut 2 bases from V and 1 base from J, with 11 bases between. The CDR3 here is CASSETAGTQETQYF. The CDR3 nucleotides are TGTGCCAGCAGTGAAACCGCGGGGACCCAAGAGACCCAGTACTTC.

The gene calls are TRBV27 and TRBJ2-1, with 7 bases that match TRBD1. Germline CDR1 MNHEY, CDR2 SMNVEV (reference sequence). The CDR3 is made up of 13 amino acids. V gave up 4 bases and J gave up 7 bases; unmatched junction bases: 4. The CDR3 bases are TGTGCCAGCAGTTCGACAGGGCTAAATGAGCAGTTCTTC. Translation gives CASSSTGLNEQFF.

This clone was counted a few times. The V and J genes are TRBV4-2 and TRBJ1-4; 7 nucleotides line up with TRBD1. The CDR3 sequence is 16 residues long. V lost 3 bases, J lost 4 bases, and 8 bases stayed unmatched. CDR1 and CDR2 from the germline V gene are LGHNA and YNFKEQ. The CDR3 DNA follows: TGTGCCAGCAGCCAGGGGGGACAGACCATTAATGAAAAACTGTTTTTT. This encodes CASSQGGQTINEKLFF.

This sequence joins TRBV11-2 and TRBJ1-1; 9 bases agree with TRBD1. The CDR3 is 16 amino acids. The ends lost 5 bases at V and 7 bases at J; junction bases unmatched: 14. Germline V gene lookup returns CDR1 SGHAT and CDR2 FQNNGV. The CDR3, as DNA: TGTGCCAGCAGCATCAACTCATTACAGGGGGCGGGTGAAGCTTTCTTT. It translates to CASSINSLQGAGEAFF.

The rearrangement links TRBV10-2 to TRBJ1-2; no firm D call. Germline lookup yields CDR1 WSHSY and CDR2 SAAADI. CDR3 length: 12 amino acids. The V gene lost 4 bases and the J gene lost 2 bases, with 5 bases spanning the gap. CDR3 sequence (DNA): TGCGCCAGCAGTGGAGAGAACTATGGCTACACCTTC. Protein sequence: CASSGENYGYTF.

This clone was found a few times. This CDR3 is CARRQGYNSPLHF. The CDR3 DNA follows: TGTGCCAGGCGACAGGGCTATAATTCACCCCTCCACTTT. The chain links TRBV21-1 to TRBJ1-6; the table's TRBD1 call for D was not verified on the DNA. TRBV21-1 counts as a pseudogene. This CDR3 region has 13 residues.

The chain links TRBV11-2 to TRBJ2-7, with 9 bases aligning to TRBD1. Trimming removed 5 bases from V and 0 bases from J; junction bases left unmatched: 5. The germline V gene has CDR1 SGHAT and CDR2 FQNNGV. This CDR3 region has 15 residues. The CDR3 is CASSQGQGSSYEQYV. The DNA for the CDR3 is TGTGCCAGCAGCCAAGGACAGGGGAGCTCCTACGAGCAGTACGTC.

This chain joins TRBV6-6 and TRBJ1-6; D might be TRBD1 (6 bases). Between the trimmed V and J ends, which lost 6 bases and 8 bases, there was a span of 17 bases. The CDR3 totals 15 residues. CDR1 is MNHNY, CDR2 SVGAGI, per germline (reference sequence). CDR3 loop: CASSSPGRGYSPLHF. CDR3 DNA: TGTGCCAGCAGCTCCCCCGGCAGGGGATATTCACCCCTCCACTTT.

This clone was found a few times. This chain uses TRBV2 with TRBJ2-1; D gene uncertain. CDR1 and CDR2 (germline): SNHLY, FYNNEI. Deletions cut 7 bases from V and 1 base from J, with 11 bases between. The CDR3 is 14 amino acids. Here the CDR3 DNA reads TGTGCCAGCAAGTCTGAGTGGTCCTACAATGAGCAGTTCTTC. This translates into CASKSEWSYNEQFF.

This chain connects TRBV5-1 to TRBJ1-1; 7 bases fit TRBD1. V shed 4 bases and J 0 bases; nucleotides not matched to a gene: 3. Germline assignment: CDR1 SGHRS and CDR2 YFSETQ. This CDR3 is 14 amino acids long. The CDR3 nucleotides read TGCGCCAGCAGCGCCGGACAGGTGAACACTGAAGCTTTCTTT. Protein product: CASSAGQVNTEAFF.

The chain joins TRBV4-1 to TRBJ1-1, with D perhaps matching TRBD1 (5 bases). Looked up from germline, CDR1 is MGHRA and CDR2 is YSYEKL. Trimming took off 4 bases at V and 2 bases at J, with 8 bases between the two ends. The CDR3 length is 13 residues. This chain's CDR3 is CASSLQVNTEAFF. The CDR3 DNA reads as TGCGCCAGCAGCCTACAGGTAAACACTGAAGCTTTCTTT.

The V gene is TRBV6-5, the J gene TRBJ2-1; 7 bases are a match to TRBD1. The CDR3 covers 13 residues. CDR1 and CDR2 (germline): MNHEY, SVGAGI. V trimming: 4 bases; J trimming: 5 bases; junction bases outside the gene matches: 2. Written as DNA, the CDR3 is TGTGCCAGCAGTTCCGACAGGGACAATGAGCAGTTCTTC. Its translation is CASSSDRDNEQFF.

CDR3 in DNA: TGTGCCAGCAGACCCACAGGGGTCTTAGGCTACACCTTC. The encoded protein is CASRPTGVLGYTF. This chain links TRBV28 with TRBJ1-2, with TRBD1 matching 7 bases. After removal of 6 bases from V and 8 bases from J, the junction contained 9 bases not matched to a gene. The CDR3 has 13 residues. Per the germline V gene, CDR1 is MDHEN and CDR2 is SYDVKM.

This clone was recorded only once. The chain uses TRBV25-1 and TRBJ1-1, with no clear D. In germline, CDR1 is MGHDK, CDR2 SYGVNS. The CDR3 runs to 13 residues. Trimming shortened V by 5 bases and J by 3 bases, and 10 bases separated the two germline ends. The CDR3 region is CASSPDSYTEAFF. The CDR3 nucleotides are TGTGCCAGCAGTCCCGACTCCTACACTGAAGCTTTCTTT.

The J gene is TRBJ2-7, the V gene TRBV11-2; D is perhaps TRBD2 (5 bases). The germline CDR1 and CDR2 sequences are SGHAT and FQNNGV. The CDR3 has 15 amino acids. V was shortened by 4 bases and J by 1 base, with 14 bases between the two germline ends. CDR3 sequence reads: CASSSLRAPSYEQYF. The CDR3 region has the DNA TGTGCCAGCAGCTCCCTGAGGGCCCCATCCTACGAGCAGTACTTC. Drawing the rest from reference TRBV11-2 and TRBJ2-7, the complete variable domain is EAGVAQSPRYKIIEKRQSVAFWCNPISGHATLYWYQQILGQGPKLLIQFQNNGVVDDSQLPKDRFSAERLKGVDSTLKIQPAKLEDSAVYLCASSSLRAPSYEQYFGPGTRLTVT.

The CDR3: CASSYGGLAATEQYF. The CDR3, as DNA: TGTGCCAGCAGTTACGGCGGACTAGCTGCTACGGAGCAGTACTTC. The rearrangement links TRBV6-5 to TRBJ2-7, with 8 bases aligning to TRBD2. Trimming took 2 bases from V and 7 from J; bases not matched to a gene: 10. The CDR3 sequence is 15 residues long. CDR1 and CDR2 (germline): MNHEY, SVGAGI.

The chain uses TRBV13 and TRBJ2-1, with D hard to call. Germline V gives CDR1 PRHDT, CDR2 FYEKMQ (reference sequence). The CDR3 totals 13 residues. V was clipped by 1 base and J by 3 bases, with 4 bases between them. This chain's CDR3 is CASSLASYNEQFF. The DNA of the CDR3 is TGTGCCAGCAGCTTAGCCAGCTACAATGAGCAGTTCTTC.